The 14 T cell receptor beta chains in this list originate from one sample, sequenced in a study of blood T cell repertoires in COVID-19. The protocol was immunoSEQ multiplex PCR, while the TCRdb copy is restricted to in-frame clones and leaves out a portion. This table holds approximately 290,000 clones, roughly 84% found once. The specimen was peripheral blood. The receptors here all came from a person aged 70 to 79 with COVID-19, enrolled during active disease.

The CDR3 bases are TGTGCCAGCAGCTTACGGACAGGGCTGAACACTGAAGCTTTCTTT. This translates into CASSLRTGLNTEAFF. The chain is built from TRBV7-6 and TRBJ1-1, with 8 bases identical to TRBD1. V gave up 2 bases and J gave up 0 bases; unmatched junction bases: 2. The CDR3 spans 15 residues. Germline assignment: CDR1 SGHVS and CDR2 FNYEAQ. The entire variable domain, with the rest obtained from reference TRBV7-6 and TRBJ1-1, is as follows: GAGVSQSPRYKVTKRGQDVALRCDPISGHVSLYWYRQALGQGPEFLTYFNYEAQQDKSGLPNDRFSAERPEGSISTLTIQRTEQRDSAMYRCASSLRTGLNTEAFFGQGTRLTVV.

This sequence joins TRBV28 and TRBJ2-7, with 11 bases matching TRBD1. The V gene's germline CDR1 is MDHEN and CDR2 SYDVKM. The CDR3 has 15 residues. V was pared by 4 bases and J by 2 bases, with 4 bases of the junction left unmatched. CDR3 nucleotides: TGTGCCAGCAGTTCCCCGGGACAGGGGGCCTACGAGCAGTACTTC. Protein product: CASSSPGQGAYEQYF.

V gene TRBV18 combines with J gene TRBJ2-3, with unresolved D. The CDR3 runs 13 residues. V was shortened by 6 bases and J by 0 bases, with 7 bases between the two germline ends. Germline CDR1 reads KGHSH; CDR2 reads LQKENI. CDR3 coding DNA: TGTGCCAGCTCTCGAGCGAGCACAGATACGCAGTATTTT. Translating gives CASSRASTDTQYF.

The V gene is TRBV7-9, the J gene TRBJ2-5; TRBD1 matches 11 bases. The CDR3 contains 15 residues. Germline CDR1 and CDR2: SEHNR and FQNEAQ (reference sequence). The trim removed 5 bases at V and 5 bases at J, leaving 7 bases unmatched. The CDR3 sequence is CASSTGQGAHETQYF. CDR3 nucleotides: TGTGCCAGCAGCACAGGACAGGGGGCCCATGAGACCCAGTACTTC. Together with reference TRBV7-9 and TRBJ2-5, the CDR3 gives the full variable domain: DTGVSQNPRHKITKRGQNVTFRCDPISEHNRLYWYRQTLGQGPEFLTYFQNEAQLEKSRLLSDRFSAERPKGSFSTLEIQRTEQGDSAMYLCASSTGQGAHETQYFGPGTRLLVL.

The chain uses TRBV6-2 or TRBV6-3 and TRBJ2-3; the match to TRBD2 covers 10 bases. The CDR3 covers 20 residues. Germline lookup yields CDR1 MNHEY and CDR2 SVGEGT. V was clipped by 2 bases and J by 1 base; unmatched bases: 15. As DNA, the CDR3 is TGTGCCAGCAGTTACCGTCGTGGCTGGGCCCTAGCGGGAGGCACAGATACGCAGTATTTT. Amino acids: CASSYRRGWALAGGTDTQYF.

A single count supports this clone. V and J are TRBV5-4 and TRBJ1-4, with D hard to call. Germline V gene lookup returns CDR1 SGHNT and CDR2 YYREEE (reference sequence). CDR3 length: 14 residues. V lost 3 bases and J 6 bases, leaving 12 bases between the germline ends. Written as DNA, the CDR3 is TGTGCCAGCAGCTCGCGAACAGATGATGAAAAACTGTTTTTT. Translation: CASSSRTDDEKLFF.

The chain links TRBV19 to TRBJ1-5; 7 bases agree with TRBD1. This CDR3 region has 14 residues. Looked up from germline, CDR1 is LNHDA and CDR2 is SQIVND (reference sequence). V lost 5 bases to trimming and J lost 6 bases; unmatched junction nucleotides: 7. For the CDR3, the DNA is TGTGCCAGTAGTGTGGGACAGAATTCTCAGCCCCAGCATTTT. Its translation: CASSVGQNSQPQHF. Based on the CDR3 plus reference TRBV19 and TRBJ1-5, the full variable domain is DGGITQSPKYLFRKEGQNVTLSCEQNLNHDAMYWYRQDPGQGLRLIYYSQIVNDFQKGDIAEGYSVSREKKESFPLTVTSAQKNPTAFYLCASSVGQNSQPQHFGDGTRLSIL.

The CDR3: CASSSSVGNTIYF. The DNA for the CDR3 is TGTGCCAGCAGTTCCTCCGTAGGAAACACCATATATTTT. The chain has TRBV28 and TRBJ1-3; D gene unclear. Trimming took 4 bases from V and 4 from J, leaving 8 bases between them. Germline CDR1 and CDR2: MDHEN and SYDVKM. The CDR3 extends over 13 amino acids.

The chain uses TRBV28 and TRBJ1-5; D remains unclear. The CDR3 extends over 14 amino acids. CDR1 is MDHEN, CDR2 SYDVKM, per germline. With 5 bases removed from V and 4 bases from J, the gap between germline ends came to 12 bases. The CDR3, as DNA: TGTGCCAGCAGTGAGAATCGAGGGAATCAGCCCCAGCATTTT. Encoded protein: CASSENRGNQPQHF.

This rearrangement joins TRBV28 to TRBJ1-2; 8 nucleotides match TRBD1. Germline assignment: CDR1 MDHEN and CDR2 SYDVKM. V was clipped by 5 bases and J by 2 bases; unmatched bases: 4. This CDR3 has 14 amino acids. The CDR3 nucleotides read TGTGCCAGCAGTACCGGACAGGGAAACTATGGCTACACCTTC. This encodes CASSTGQGNYGYTF.

V is TRBV15 and J is TRBJ2-5, with TRBD2 matching 7 bases. The germline gives CDR1 LNHNV, CDR2 YYDKDF (reference sequence). There are 13 residues in the CDR3. J gave up 5 bases and V 1 base, and 1 base lay outside the gene matches. CDR3 DNA sequence: TGTGCCACCAGCAGAGGACTAGCTGAGACCCAGTACTTC. Its protein is CATSRGLAETQYF. The full variable domain, rest sourced from reference TRBV15 and TRBJ2-5, is DAMVIQNPRYQVTQFGKPVTLSCSQTLNHNVMYWYQQKSSQAPKLLFHYYDKDFNNEADTPDNFQSRRPNTSFCFLDIRSPGLGDTAMYLCATSRGLAETQYFGPGTRLLVL.

V usage is TRBV28 and J usage is TRBJ1-2; D ambiguous. V was trimmed by 0 bases and J by 2 bases, leaving 7 bases between them. Looked up from germline, CDR1 is MDHEN and CDR2 is SYDVKM. The CDR3 runs 14 residues. Here the CDR3 reads CASSLWTENYGYTF. The CDR3, as DNA: TGTGCCAGCAGTTTATGGACGGAGAACTATGGCTACACCTTC.

V and J are TRBV24-1 and TRBJ1-2; TRBD1 is a possible D gene (5 bases). The CDR3 has 15 residues. V lost 2 bases to trimming and J lost 8 bases, with 17 bases between them. CDR1 and CDR2 (germline): KGHDR, SFDVKD. CDR3 in amino acids: CATSDSGQGYSGYTF. The CDR3 DNA sequence: TGTGCCACCAGTGATTCCGGGCAGGGATACTCCGGCTACACCTTC.

The rearrangement joins TRBV15 to TRBJ1-5, with D possibly being TRBD1 (5 bases). With 3 bases removed from V and 4 bases from J, the gap between germline ends came to 13 bases. Per germline, CDR1 LNHNV and CDR2 YYDKDF (reference sequence). This CDR3 comprises 15 residues. CDR3 sequence (DNA): TGTGCCACCAGCAGGGGGGGAGGGCCTAATCAGCCCCAGCATTTT. Translating it yields CATSRGGGPNQPQHF.